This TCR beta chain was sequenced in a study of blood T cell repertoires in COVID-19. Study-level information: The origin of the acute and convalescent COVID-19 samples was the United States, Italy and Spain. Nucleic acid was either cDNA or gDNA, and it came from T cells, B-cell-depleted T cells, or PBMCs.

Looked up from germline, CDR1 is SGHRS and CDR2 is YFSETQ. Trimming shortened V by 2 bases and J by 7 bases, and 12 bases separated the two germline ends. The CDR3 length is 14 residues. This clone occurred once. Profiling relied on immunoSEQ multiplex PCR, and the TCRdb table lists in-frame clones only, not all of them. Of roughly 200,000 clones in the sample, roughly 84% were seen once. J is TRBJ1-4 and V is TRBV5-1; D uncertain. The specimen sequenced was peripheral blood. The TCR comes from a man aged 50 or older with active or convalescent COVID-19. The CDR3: CASSFVEGGEKLFF. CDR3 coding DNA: TGCGCCAGCAGCTTCGTAGAGGGAGGTGAAAAACTGTTTTTT.